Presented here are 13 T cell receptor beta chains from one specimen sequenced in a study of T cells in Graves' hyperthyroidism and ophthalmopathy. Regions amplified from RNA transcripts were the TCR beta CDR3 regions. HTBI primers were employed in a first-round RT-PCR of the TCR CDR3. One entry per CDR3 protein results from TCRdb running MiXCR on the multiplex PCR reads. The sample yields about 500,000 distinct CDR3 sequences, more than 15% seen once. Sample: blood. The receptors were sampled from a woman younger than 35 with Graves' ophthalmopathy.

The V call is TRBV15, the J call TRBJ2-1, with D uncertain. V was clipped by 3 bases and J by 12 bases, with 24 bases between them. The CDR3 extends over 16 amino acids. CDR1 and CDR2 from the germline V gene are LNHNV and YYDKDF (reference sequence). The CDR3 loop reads CATSRILDRYNLRQFF. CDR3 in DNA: TGTGCCACCAGCAGGATATTGGACCGATACAATTTACGGCAGTTCTTC.

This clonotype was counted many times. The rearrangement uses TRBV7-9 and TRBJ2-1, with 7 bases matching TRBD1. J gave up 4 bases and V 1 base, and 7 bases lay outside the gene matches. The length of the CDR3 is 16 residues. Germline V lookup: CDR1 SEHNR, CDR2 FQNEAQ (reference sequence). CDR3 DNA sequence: TGTGCCAGCAGCTTAGGGACAGGAGGTGATTACAATGAGCAGTTCTTC. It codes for CASSLGTGGDYNEQFF.

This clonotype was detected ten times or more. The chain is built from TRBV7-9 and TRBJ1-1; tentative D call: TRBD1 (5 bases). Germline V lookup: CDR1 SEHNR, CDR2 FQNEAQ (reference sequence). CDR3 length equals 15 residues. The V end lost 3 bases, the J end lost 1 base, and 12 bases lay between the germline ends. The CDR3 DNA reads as TGTGCCAGCAGCTTCCCAGGGAGTCCGAACACTGAAGCTTTCTTT. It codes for CASSFPGSPNTEAFF.

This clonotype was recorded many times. In DNA, the CDR3 is TGTGCCACCAGTGATCCCACGGGACAGACGAACACCGGGGAGCTGTTTTTT. Translating it yields CATSDPTGQTNTGELFF. The rearrangement uses TRBV24-1 and TRBJ2-2; 7 bases agree with TRBD1. V lost 3 bases and J lost 0; bases outside the gene matches: 6. The CDR3 is 17 amino acids. Germline V gives CDR1 KGHDR, CDR2 SFDVKD.

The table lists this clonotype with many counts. CDR3 sequence reads: CASSPGEYNEQFF. The CDR3 DNA follows: TGTGCCAGCTCACCGGGGGAGTACAATGAGCAGTTCTTC. The chain employs TRBV18 and TRBJ2-1; D possibly uses TRBD1 or TRBD2 (5 bases each). CDR3 length: 13 amino acids. In germline, CDR1 is KGHSH, CDR2 LQKENI. V lost 3 bases to trimming and J lost 4 bases, with 7 bases between them.

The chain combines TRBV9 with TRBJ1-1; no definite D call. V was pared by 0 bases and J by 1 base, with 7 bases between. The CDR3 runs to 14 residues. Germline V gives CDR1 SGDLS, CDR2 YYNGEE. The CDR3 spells CASSVAERNTEAFF. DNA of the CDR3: TGTGCCAGCAGCGTAGCCGAAAGGAACACTGAAGCTTTCTTT.

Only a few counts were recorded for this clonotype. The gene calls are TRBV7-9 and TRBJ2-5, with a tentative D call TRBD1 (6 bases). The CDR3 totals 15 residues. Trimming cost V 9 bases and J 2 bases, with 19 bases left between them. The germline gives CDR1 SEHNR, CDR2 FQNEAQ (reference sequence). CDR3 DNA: TGTGCCAGTAGCCCAAGGACAGCCCCTCAAGAGACCCAGTACTTC. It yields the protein CASSPRTAPQETQYF.

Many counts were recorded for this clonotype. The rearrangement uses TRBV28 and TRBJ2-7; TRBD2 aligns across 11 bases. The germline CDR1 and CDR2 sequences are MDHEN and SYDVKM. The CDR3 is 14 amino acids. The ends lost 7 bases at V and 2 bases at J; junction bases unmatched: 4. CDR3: CASTYSGRAYEQYF. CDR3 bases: TGTGCCAGCACCTATAGCGGGAGGGCCTACGAGCAGTACTTC.

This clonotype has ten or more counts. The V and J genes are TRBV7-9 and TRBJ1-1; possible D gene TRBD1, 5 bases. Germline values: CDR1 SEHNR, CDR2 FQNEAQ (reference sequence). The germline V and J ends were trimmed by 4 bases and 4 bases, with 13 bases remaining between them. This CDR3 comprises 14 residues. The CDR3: CASSSRGGGTEAFF. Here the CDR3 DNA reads TGTGCCAGCAGCTCGCGTGGGGGAGGCACTGAAGCTTTCTTT. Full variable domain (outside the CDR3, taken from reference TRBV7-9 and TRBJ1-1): DTGVSQNPRHKITKRGQNVTFRCDPISEHNRLYWYRQTLGQGPEFLTYFQNEAQLEKSRLLSDRFSAERPKGSFSTLEIQRTEQGDSAMYLCASSSRGGGTEAFFGQGTRLTVV.

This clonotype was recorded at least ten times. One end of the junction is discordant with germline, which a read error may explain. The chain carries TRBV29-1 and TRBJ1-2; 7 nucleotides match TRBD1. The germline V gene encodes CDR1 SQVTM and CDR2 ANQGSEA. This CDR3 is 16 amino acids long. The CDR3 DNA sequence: TGCAGCGTTGATATGGGTCGACAGGGTACTAACGATGGCTACACCTTC. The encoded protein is CSVDMGRQGTNDGYTF.

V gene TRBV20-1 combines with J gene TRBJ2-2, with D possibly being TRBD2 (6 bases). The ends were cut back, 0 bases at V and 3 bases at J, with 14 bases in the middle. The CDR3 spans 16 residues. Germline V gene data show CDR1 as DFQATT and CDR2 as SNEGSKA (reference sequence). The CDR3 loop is CSARDPSGGDTGELFF. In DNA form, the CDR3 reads TGCAGTGCTAGAGATCCCAGCGGAGGGGACACCGGGGAGCTGTTTTTT.

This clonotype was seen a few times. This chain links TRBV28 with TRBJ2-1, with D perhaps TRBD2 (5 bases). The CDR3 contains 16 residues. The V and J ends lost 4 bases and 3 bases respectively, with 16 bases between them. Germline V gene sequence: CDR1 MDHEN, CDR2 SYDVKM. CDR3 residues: CASSSPADGLYNEQFF. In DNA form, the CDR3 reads TGTGCCAGCAGTTCACCCGCCGACGGACTCTACAATGAGCAGTTCTTC.

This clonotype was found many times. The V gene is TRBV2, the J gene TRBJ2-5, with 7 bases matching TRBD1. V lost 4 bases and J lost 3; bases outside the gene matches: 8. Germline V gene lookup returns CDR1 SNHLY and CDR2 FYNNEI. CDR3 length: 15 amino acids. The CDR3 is CASSGGRGLEETQYF. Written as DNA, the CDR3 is TGTGCCAGCAGTGGCGGTAGGGGGCTCGAAGAGACCCAGTACTTC.